The clone carrying this T cell receptor beta chain has a handful of counts. Its antigen is unknown. The germline CDR1 and CDR2 sequences are MDHEN and SYDVKM. There are 12 residues in the CDR3. Trimming cost V 10 bases and J 8 bases; bases outside gene matches: 6. The source of the sample is a study of response to subunit inactivated influenza vaccine. MiXCR, applied by TCRdb to the RT-PCR reads, yields one record per CDR3 protein. The table lists approximately 200,000 distinct CDR3 sequences, approximately 15% of them singletons, with approximately 30% in the top ten. Study-wide points: Authors suggested each seasonal influenza vaccination recruits few new T cells.

This chain connects TRBV28 to TRBJ2-2; 8 nucleotides line up with TRBD1. This TCR was sampled from a man in his fifties who received an inactivated influenza vaccine. The source material was CD8+ T cells sorted from PBMCs, sampled 5 days after vaccination. CDR3 sequence reads: CAILTGAGELFF. CDR3 bases: TGTGCCATCCTGACAGGGGCTGGGGAGCTGTTTTTT.